The sequence of this T cell receptor (beta chain) was determined in a study of T cells in narcolepsy. Broader study findings: HCRT-specific and TRIB2-specific autoreactive clonotypes appeared among same-patient CSF and blood CD4+ clonotypes.

This CDR3 spans 15 amino acids. Germline V gives CDR1 SNHLY, CDR2 FYNNEI. The V gene lost 6 bases and the J gene lost 0 bases, with 14 bases spanning the gap. In regard to this clone: Its specificity is unknown.

Using immunoSEQ multiplex PCR, the repertoire was profiled, and TCRdb retains in-frame clones only, with some absent. The sample includes tens of thousands of clones, 85% seen only once; the top ten take more than 8.5%. V gene TRBV2 combines with J gene TRBJ1-1; no clear D. Sequenced input: memory (CD45RA-) CD4+ T cells from blood. This TCR came from a human donor in good health. The CDR3 DNA reads TGTGCCAGCAGACCCGGGGAGGGTCTGAACACTGAAGCTTTCTTT. Amino acids: CASRPGEGLNTEAFF.